These 7 T cell receptor beta chains were all obtained from the same sample, sequenced in a study of cytomegalovirus exposure and HLA in healthy donors (dated by TCRdb to 2017 to 2019). The library was obtained by the immunoSEQ multiplex PCR assay. For the multiplex PCR, a mixture combining 60 forward primers for TCR Vbeta segments and 13 reverse primers for TCR Jbeta segments was used. TCRdb stores this immuneACCESS table with in-frame sequences only. Part of the clones is absent; in the studies checked, under half of the shortfall reflects unresolved V genes, and no reason is known for the rest. The sample table records about 130,000 clones; roughly 79% of these occur just once. The ten largest make up around 0.7% of the sample. Sequences were obtained from PBMCs. Every receptor here comes from a man younger than 30 in good health and CMV-seronegative.

The rearrangement links TRBV29-1 to TRBJ1-2; D is unclear. This CDR3 spans 12 amino acids. CDR1 and CDR2 from the germline V gene are SQVTM and ANQGSEA. V gave up 4 bases and J gave up 4 bases, with 10 bases separating them. Here the CDR3 reads CSVGGQTYGYTF. The CDR3 DNA reads TGCAGCGTTGGAGGGCAGACCTATGGCTACACCTTC.

The chain carries TRBV6-6 and TRBJ2-7; D is ambiguous. Germline CDR1 MNHNY, CDR2 SVGAGI (reference sequence). Deletions cut 0 bases from V and 13 bases from J, with 16 bases between. CDR3 length: 13 amino acids. The DNA for the CDR3 is TGTGCCAGCAGTTACTCGATAACAGTAGAGCCTTACTTC. Amino acid sequence: CASSYSITVEPYF.

This clone occurred a few times. The V gene is TRBV10-2, the J gene TRBJ1-1; 7 bases line up with TRBD1. This CDR3 comprises 14 residues. V trimming: 3 bases; J trimming: 1 base; junction bases outside the gene matches: 2. Germline CDR1 WSHSY, CDR2 SAAADI. The CDR3 spells CASSEQGWNTEAFF. In DNA, the CDR3 is TGCGCCAGCAGTGAACAGGGGTGGAACACTGAAGCTTTCTTT.

The genes are TRBV7-9 and TRBJ1-1, with TRBD1 matching over 7 bases. Germline V lookup: CDR1 SEHNR, CDR2 FQNEAQ (reference sequence). Trimming removed 5 bases from V and 4 bases from J; junction bases left unmatched: 16. The CDR3 loop spans 17 amino acids. The CDR3 here is CASSHNNYEGAPTEAFF. CDR3 nucleotides: TGTGCCAGCAGCCATAATAATTACGAGGGGGCGCCCACTGAAGCTTTCTTT.

This clone has more than one count but fewer than ten. The chain recombines TRBV10-3 with TRBJ1-5, with TRBD1 matching over 9 bases. The CDR3 contains 16 residues. Germline assignment: CDR1 ENHRY and CDR2 SYGVKD. V lost 4 bases to trimming and J lost 2 bases; unmatched junction nucleotides: 6. The DNA for the CDR3 is TGTGCCATCAGTGCTTCGGGACAGGGTGGCAATCAGCCCCAGCATTTT. Amino acid sequence: CAISASGQGGNQPQHF.

V and J are TRBV6-1 and TRBJ2-1, with D maybe TRBD2 (5 bases). V dropped 4 bases and J dropped 6 bases, with 7 bases sitting between them. The germline V gene encodes CDR1 MNHNS and CDR2 SASEGT. The CDR3 consists of 12 residues. The CDR3 bases are TGTGCCAGCAGTGTTGGGAGCAATGAGCAGTTCTTC. Translating it yields CASSVGSNEQFF.

The chain is built from TRBV27 and TRBJ2-3, with TRBD1 as a possible D gene (5 bases). CDR1 MNHEY and CDR2 SMNVEV come from the germline V gene (reference sequence). V was trimmed by 5 bases and J by 6 bases, leaving 18 bases between them. The CDR3 is 15 residues long. CDR3 protein: CASSVSRLGRDTQYF. The CDR3 coding sequence is TGTGCCAGCAGTGTTTCGCGGCTGGGGCGGGATACGCAGTATTTT.